The next 4 T cell receptor beta chains were all read from a single sample in a study of shared clonotypes between healthy human individuals. TCRdb's copy holds only in-frame clones and misses some; the assay was immunoSEQ multiplex PCR. Of 640,000 or so clones in the sample, 72% were seen once. Sequencing was performed on memory CD4+ T cells sorted from blood. As for subset: CD45RA-negative fraction. These TCRs come from a woman aged 30 to 39 in good health.

This clone was seen a single time. The V and J genes are TRBV5-4 and TRBJ2-3, with 12 bases identical to TRBD2. CDR1 and CDR2 from the germline V gene are SGHNT and YYREEE (reference sequence). V trimming: 1 base; J trimming: 4 bases; junction bases outside the gene matches: 7. The CDR3 loop spans 17 amino acids. The CDR3 spells CASSLTSGRPGADTQYF. For the CDR3, the DNA is TGTGCCAGCAGCTTGACTAGCGGGAGGCCGGGTGCAGATACGCAGTATTTT.

The V and J genes are TRBV6-4 and TRBJ1-5; D perhaps matches TRBD1 (6 bases). Deletions cut 5 bases from V and 2 bases from J, with 13 bases between. CDR3 length equals 15 residues. CDR1 is MRHNA and CDR2 is SNTAGT in the germline V gene. For the CDR3, the DNA is TGTGCCAGCAGTCGTACAGGGAGCGGCAATCAGCCCCAGCATTTT. Its protein is CASSRTGSGNQPQHF.

This clone was counted a few times. The chain has TRBV4-1 and TRBJ1-1, with D uncertain. The CDR3 runs to 15 residues. Germline CDR1 is MGHRA and CDR2 is YSYEKL. The V and J ends lost 5 bases and 4 bases respectively, with 17 bases between them. The CDR3 loop reads CASSSSGLPATEAFF. The CDR3 DNA reads as TGCGCCAGCAGCTCAAGTGGACTGCCCGCCACTGAAGCTTTCTTT.

This clone was counted between two and nine times. This chain links TRBV28 with TRBJ2-7; 13 bases map to TRBD2. The CDR3 is 15 amino acids. Germline-derived CDR1 and CDR2 are MDHEN and SYDVKM. Unmatched junction bases numbered 7, after V lost 4 bases and J lost 7 bases. The CDR3 reads CASSSGLAGVREQYF. CDR3 in DNA: TGTGCCAGCAGTTCTGGACTAGCGGGAGTTCGAGAGCAGTACTTC.